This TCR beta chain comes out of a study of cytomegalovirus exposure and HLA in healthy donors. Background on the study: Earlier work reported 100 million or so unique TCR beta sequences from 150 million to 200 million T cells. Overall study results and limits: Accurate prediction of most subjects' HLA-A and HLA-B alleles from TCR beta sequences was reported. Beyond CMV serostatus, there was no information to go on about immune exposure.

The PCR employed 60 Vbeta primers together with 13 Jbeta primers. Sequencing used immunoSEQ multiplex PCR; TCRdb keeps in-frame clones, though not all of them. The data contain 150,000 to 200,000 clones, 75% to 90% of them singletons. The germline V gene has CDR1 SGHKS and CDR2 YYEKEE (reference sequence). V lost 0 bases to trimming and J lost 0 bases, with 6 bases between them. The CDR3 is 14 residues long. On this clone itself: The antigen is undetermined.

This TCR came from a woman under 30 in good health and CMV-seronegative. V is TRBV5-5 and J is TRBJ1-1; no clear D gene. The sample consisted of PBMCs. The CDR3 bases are TGTGCCAGCAGCTTGGTACTAATGAACACTGAAGCTTTCTTT. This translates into CASSLVLMNTEAFF.